This T cell receptor beta chain was identified during a study of cytomegalovirus exposure and HLA in healthy donors. J lost 2 bases, V lost 4 bases, and 2 bases had no gene match. Germline V lookup: CDR1 SGHDN, CDR2 FVKESK. The CDR3 is made up of 15 amino acids. The PCR was carried out with 60 Vbeta primers and 13 Jbeta primers. The data were produced by immunoSEQ multiplex PCR, yet TCRdb's version contains in-frame clones alone and is incomplete. Of under 100,000 clones detected, around 9.1% appear once; the ten largest clones hold about 24%. This clone has just a few counts. Sample: PBMCs. This receptor was obtained from a man in his 60s in good health and CMV-seropositive. The gene calls are TRBV14 and TRBJ2-2; 9 nucleotides match TRBD1. The CDR3 sequence: CASSPGQGNTGELFF. CDR3 DNA: TGTGCCAGCAGCCCGGGACAGGGTAACACCGGGGAGCTGTTTTTT.